The 30 T cell receptor beta chains in this list originate from one sample, sequenced in a study of blood T cells in healthy people across ages. Primers used in a second PCR of about 7 to 12 cycles were a sample-barcoded 5' primer and a J-beta primer mix. TCRdb ran MiXCR on the 5' RACE reads and lists one entry per CDR3 protein. The profile covers about 1.4 million distinct CDR3 sequences, with 59% appearing a single time and 6.5% to 8.5% taken by the ten largest. The sequencing sample was made of blood. These receptors all stem from a man aged 18-30 years in good health.

The chain combines TRBV29-1 with TRBJ2-3; TRBD1 is a possible D gene (6 bases). The CDR3 is 13 amino acids. Germline V gives CDR1 SQVTM, CDR2 ANQGSEA. V was pared by 7 bases and J by 0 bases, with 11 bases between. This CDR3 is CSELGQSTDTQYF. In DNA, the CDR3 is TGCAGCGAGCTCGGACAGAGCACAGATACGCAGTATTTT.

Concerning this clonotype itself: It is likely a read error, because the conserved phenylalanine at the end of the CDR3 is missing. This chain links TRBV15 with TRBJ2-5; D ambiguous. Germline V gene data show CDR1 as LNHNV and CDR2 as YYDKDF (reference sequence). Trimming removed 0 bases at V and 5 bases at J, with 10 bases between. The CDR3 extends over 14 amino acids. CDR3 region: CATSRDLSRETQYL. The CDR3 region has the DNA TGTGCCACCAGCAGAGACCTTTCTAGGGAGACCCAGTACTTA.

V is TRBV4-1 and J is TRBJ2-1; no clear D gene. Germline loops: CDR1 MGHRA, CDR2 YSYEKL. Deletions cut 2 bases from V and 9 bases from J, with 23 bases between. The CDR3 is made up of 17 amino acids. The CDR3 DNA reads TGCGCCAGCAGCCAACTGCCCTGTAGGACCAAACAACGTGAGCAGTTCTTC. The encoded protein is CASSQLPCRTKQREQFF.

This clonotype occurred a few times. The chain carries TRBV29-1 and TRBJ1-2; TRBD1 might be the D (5 bases). V shed 1 base and J shed 1 base, with 13 bases lying between them. This CDR3 contains 15 residues. Germline loops: CDR1 SQVTM, CDR2 ANQGSEA. CDR3 nucleotide sequence: TGCAGCGTTGAAGTTTTGGACACCGATAACTATGGCTACACCTTC. This gives the protein CSVEVLDTDNYGYTF.

The rearrangement links TRBV29-1 to TRBJ2-7; D possibly uses TRBD1 or TRBD2 (5 bases each). The germline gives CDR1 SQVTM, CDR2 ANQGSEA. Trimming took off 1 base at V and 2 bases at J, with 18 bases between the two ends. The CDR3 extends over 16 amino acids. Here the CDR3 DNA reads TGCAGCGTTGAAGGTGGCCCGGGGCAGGCGACCTACGAGCAGTACTTC. This gives the protein CSVEGGPGQATYEQYF.

In this sample, this clonotype turned up a few times. The chain employs TRBV12-3 or TRBV12-4 and TRBJ1-5, with D unclear. The CDR3 is 12 residues long. Trimming took off 3 bases at V and 4 bases at J, with 4 bases between the two ends. The CDR3 reads CASSFNNQPQHF. CDR3 nucleotides: TGTGCCAGCAGTTTCAATAATCAGCCCCAGCATTTT.

In this sample, this clonotype turned up a few times. The chain employs TRBV5-1 and TRBJ1-2; D may be TRBD1 (5 bases). The CDR3 sequence is 15 residues long. Trimming stripped 0 bases from V and 5 bases from J, with 14 bases between. Looked up from germline, CDR1 is SGHRS and CDR2 is YFSETQ. CDR3 nucleotides: TGCGCCAGCAGCTTGGGACAGTTTGGCGGGTATGGCTACACCTTC. As protein: CASSLGQFGGYGYTF.

This chain links TRBV15 with TRBJ2-7, with D unresolved. Trimming cost V 5 bases and J 0 bases, with 11 bases left between them. Germline assignment: CDR1 LNHNV and CDR2 YYDKDF (reference sequence). The CDR3 sequence is 14 residues long. CDR3 protein: CATSGTTSSYEQYF. The CDR3 DNA follows: TGTGCCACCAGCGGCACTACAAGCTCCTACGAGCAGTACTTC. Using reference TRBV15 and TRBJ2-7 for the parts outside the CDR3, the full variable domain is DAMVIQNPRYQVTQFGKPVTLSCSQTLNHNVMYWYQQKSSQAPKLLFHYYDKDFNNEADTPDNFQSRRPNTSFCFLDIRSPGLGDTAMYLCATSGTTSSYEQYFGPGTRLTVT.

This clonotype was found a few times. The chain couples TRBV29-1 to TRBJ2-7, with D unresolved. V was trimmed by 5 bases and J by 1 base, leaving 9 bases between them. The CDR3 consists of 12 residues. The germline gives CDR1 SQVTM, CDR2 ANQGSEA. In nucleotides, the CDR3 is TGCAGCGTTTACATGACATCCTACGAGCAGTACTTC. This sequence encodes CSVYMTSYEQYF.

This rearrangement joins TRBV4-1 to TRBJ2-1; D might be TRBD1 or TRBD2, each matching 5 bases. The CDR3 is 15 residues long. The V end lost 2 bases, the J end lost 7 bases, and 15 bases lay between the germline ends. Germline CDR1 and CDR2: MGHRA and YSYEKL. CDR3 amino acids: CASSQTSGTANEQFF. DNA for the CDR3: TGCGCCAGCAGCCAAACGTCCGGGACCGCAAATGAGCAGTTCTTC.

This clonotype occurred a few times. This rearrangement joins TRBV4-1 to TRBJ1-2; unclear D gene. Deletions cut 1 base from V and 4 bases from J, with 7 bases between. CDR1 MGHRA and CDR2 YSYEKL come from the germline V gene. This CDR3 contains 13 residues. The CDR3 is CASSQVYPYGYTF. CDR3 DNA: TGCGCCAGCAGCCAAGTATACCCCTATGGCTACACCTTC.

CDR3 sequence reads: CATSRVVGGPFYEQYF. As DNA, the CDR3 is TGTGCCACCAGCAGAGTCGTGGGAGGGCCTTTCTACGAGCAGTACTTC. The V and J genes are TRBV15 and TRBJ2-7, with 7 bases aligning to TRBD2. Per the germline V gene, CDR1 is LNHNV and CDR2 is YYDKDF (reference sequence). The CDR3 is 16 amino acids. The V gene end was trimmed by 1 base and the J gene end by 3 bases; junction bases not matched to a gene: 9.

There are a few counts of this clonotype. This rearrangement joins TRBV4-2 to TRBJ2-7, with a tentative D call TRBD1 (6 bases). V was shortened by 1 base and J by 2 bases, with 12 bases between the two germline ends. In germline, CDR1 is LGHNA, CDR2 YNFKEQ. The CDR3 length is 15 residues. The CDR3 loop reads CASSQVLGQTYEQYF. The CDR3, as DNA: TGTGCCAGCAGCCAAGTCTTAGGACAGACCTACGAGCAGTACTTC.

Only a few counts were recorded for this clonotype. This chain uses TRBV10-3 with TRBJ1-2, with 7 bases lining up with TRBD1. Unmatched junction bases numbered 17, after V lost 7 bases and J lost 6 bases. Germline V CDR1 and CDR2: ENHRY, SYGVKD. This CDR3 is built from 16 residues. The CDR3 region is CAITKGASKSTHGYTF. The CDR3 nucleotides read TGTGCCATCACCAAGGGGGCCTCTAAGTCAACGCATGGCTACACCTTC.

The chain recombines TRBV7-9 with TRBJ2-3; D remains ambiguous. This CDR3 contains 12 residues. Germline CDR1 SEHNR, CDR2 FQNEAQ (reference sequence). Deletions cut 8 bases from V and 4 bases from J, with 10 bases between. In DNA, the CDR3 is TGTGCCAGCCCCCTTGGTCCAGATACGCAGTATTTT. It is translated as CASPLGPDTQYF. The whole variable domain, filled in from reference TRBV7-9 and TRBJ2-3, reads DTGVSQNPRHKITKRGQNVTFRCDPISEHNRLYWYRQTLGQGPEFLTYFQNEAQLEKSRLLSDRFSAERPKGSFSTLEIQRTEQGDSAMYLCASPLGPDTQYFGPGTRLTVL.

The chain combines TRBV5-1 with TRBJ2-4, with D uncertain. Germline CDR1 is SGHRS and CDR2 is YFSETQ. V lost 3 bases to trimming and J lost 3 bases, with 10 bases between them. This CDR3 contains 14 residues. This CDR3 reads CASSSWGIKNIQYF. CDR3 nucleotide sequence: TGCGCCAGCAGCTCCTGGGGAATCAAAAACATTCAGTACTTC.

The chain joins TRBV4-3 to TRBJ2-2; perhaps D is TRBD1 or TRBD2 (5 bases each). CDR1 and CDR2 (germline): LGHNA, YSLEER. The CDR3 is 14 amino acids. With 0 bases removed from V and 6 bases from J, the gap between germline ends came to 8 bases. The CDR3 DNA reads TGCGCCAGCAGCCAAGATGTGGGACCCGGGGAGCTGTTTTTT. This gives the protein CASSQDVGPGELFF.

The CDR3 nucleotides read TGCAGTTCTCGGGGACAGGGGGAGAACATTCAGTACTTC. This translates into CSSRGQGENIQYF. The chain links TRBV20-1 to TRBJ2-4; 11 positions match TRBD1. CDR1 is DFQATT and CDR2 is SNEGSKA in the germline V gene (reference sequence). With 8 bases clipped from V and 7 bases from J, the junction kept 7 bases outside the gene matches. The CDR3 contains 13 residues.

V gene TRBV7-8 combines with J gene TRBJ1-1, with a tentative D call TRBD1 (5 bases). Trimming removed 4 bases at V and 0 bases at J, with 12 bases between. The CDR3 spans 15 residues. Germline-derived CDR1 and CDR2 are SGHVS and FQNEAQ. In DNA form, the CDR3 reads TGTGCCAGCAGCTCCTACCGGGACCTGAACACTGAAGCTTTCTTT. Translating it yields CASSSYRDLNTEAFF.

The V gene is TRBV4-3, the J gene TRBJ1-2; D gene uncertain. The CDR3 has 15 amino acids. CDR1 is LGHNA and CDR2 is YSLEER in the germline V gene. V was cut by 0 bases and J by 8 bases, with 16 bases left in between. The CDR3 DNA sequence: TGCGCCAGCAGCCAAGATACGCCGAGACGGGAAGGCTACACCTTC. Translating gives CASSQDTPRREGYTF.

The gene calls are TRBV20-1 and TRBJ2-7; 9 bases align to TRBD1. The length of the CDR3 is 16 residues. The V gene's germline CDR1 is DFQATT and CDR2 SNEGSKA (reference sequence). Germline trimming cut 3 bases from V and 0 bases from J; bases unmatched to any gene: 9. Here the CDR3 DNA reads TGCAGTGCTAGTTCTCCGGGACAGGGAAACTCCTACGAGCAGTACTTC. This codes for CSASSPGQGNSYEQYF.

The chain joins TRBV6-1 to TRBJ2-7, with 9 bases lining up with TRBD2. CDR3 length equals 17 residues. Germline assignment: CDR1 MNHNS and CDR2 SASEGT. Trimming at V came to 4 bases and at J to 3 bases, leaving 13 bases not matched to a gene. This chain's CDR3 is CASSGRVRLAENYEQYF. The CDR3 nucleotides are TGTGCCAGCAGTGGGAGAGTACGACTAGCGGAGAACTACGAGCAGTACTTC.

CDR3 DNA sequence: TGTGCCAGCAGCTTGGTTTCGGCCAGGCCGTACCCTCCACCCCTCCACTTT. It is translated as CASSLVSARPYPPPLHF. This chain uses TRBV5-6 with TRBJ1-6; D uncertain. This CDR3 spans 17 amino acids. From germline, CDR1 is SGHDT and CDR2 YYEEEE. The V end lost 0 bases, the J end lost 11 bases, and 21 bases lay between the germline ends.

The J gene is TRBJ2-7, the V gene TRBV3-1, with TRBD2 identical over 11 bases. The J call may be in error: the DNA end matches TRBJ2-5 better. The length of the CDR3 is 16 residues. Germline V gene lookup returns CDR1 LGHDT and CDR2 YNNKEL (reference sequence). The CDR3 loop reads CASSQGASGGRETQYF. CDR3 DNA sequence: TGTGCCAGCAGCCAAGGTGCTAGCGGGGGGCGAGAGACCCAGTACTTC.

The chain combines TRBV20-1 with TRBJ2-1; 9 bases are shared with TRBD2. Trimming cost V 2 bases and J 10 bases; bases outside gene matches: 12. In germline, CDR1 is DFQATT, CDR2 SNEGSKA (reference sequence). The CDR3 totals 15 residues. The CDR3 sequence is CSARRTSVGISEQFF. CDR3 sequence (DNA): TGCAGTGCTAGAAGGACTAGCGTTGGGATTTCGGAGCAGTTCTTC.

The gene calls are TRBV28 and TRBJ2-3; D perhaps matches TRBD1 (5 bases). Trimming stripped 5 bases from V and 2 bases from J, with 11 bases between. The V gene's germline CDR1 is MDHEN and CDR2 SYDVKM. The CDR3 runs to 14 residues. CDR3 region: CASSGHPDTDTQYF. DNA for the CDR3: TGTGCCAGCAGTGGACATCCGGACACAGATACGCAGTATTTT. Complete variable domain (other parts from reference TRBV28 and TRBJ2-3): DVKVTQSSRYLVKRTGEKVFLECVQDMDHENMFWYRQDPGLGLRLIYFSYDVKMKEKGDIPEGYSVSREKKERFSLILESASTNQTSMYLCASSGHPDTDTQYFGPGTRLTVL.

The chain couples TRBV15 to TRBJ2-7, with 8 bases matching TRBD2. The CDR3 totals 14 residues. Germline V lookup: CDR1 LNHNV, CDR2 YYDKDF (reference sequence). With V trimmed by 3 bases and J by 4 bases, 5 bases remained unmatched. The CDR3 spells CATSREGLEYEQYF. Written as DNA, the CDR3 is TGTGCCACCAGCAGGGAGGGACTAGAGTACGAGCAGTACTTC.

The chain uses TRBV4-1 and TRBJ2-1; TRBD2 matches 10 bases. CDR1 MGHRA and CDR2 YSYEKL come from the germline V gene. V dropped 4 bases and J dropped 0; count of bases not matched to a gene: 6. The CDR3 runs 17 residues. The CDR3 bases are TGCGCCAGCAGCCTCATACTAGCGGGGATCTCCTACAATGAGCAGTTCTTC. Encoded protein: CASSLILAGISYNEQFF.

This clonotype was recorded a few times. This chain links TRBV7-8 with TRBJ2-1; the match to TRBD2 covers 13 bases. The germline gives CDR1 SGHVS, CDR2 FQNEAQ. This CDR3 is built from 20 residues. The ends lost 5 bases at V and 4 bases at J; junction bases unmatched: 17. CDR3 in DNA: TGTGCCAGCAGCCTGCGGGACCCCGGACTAGCGGGAGACAGGTACAATGAGCAGTTCTTC. This codes for CASSLRDPGLAGDRYNEQFF.

The rearrangement joins TRBV27 to TRBJ2-1, with D tentatively TRBD2 (5 bases). The CDR3 contains 16 residues. Germline CDR1 and CDR2: MNHEY and SMNVEV (reference sequence). V lost 8 bases to trimming and J lost 1 base, with 18 bases between them. This chain's CDR3 is CASCLHGGQSYNEQFF. The DNA of the CDR3 is TGTGCCAGCTGCCTTCATGGCGGGCAATCCTACAATGAGCAGTTCTTC.